A single sample is the source of the 2 T cell receptor beta chains below, sequenced in a study of cytomegalovirus exposure and HLA in healthy donors. The study ran its PCR with 60 Vbeta and 13 Jbeta primers. Sequencing used immunoSEQ multiplex PCR; TCRdb keeps in-frame clones, though not all of them. Of some 160,000 clones in the sample, approximately 81% were seen once. The sample comprised PBMCs. These receptors all come from a man in his forties or fifties in good health and CMV-seropositive.

The chain combines TRBV6-5 with TRBJ1-3; no clear D gene. V lost 2 bases to trimming and J lost 0 bases, with 8 bases between them. CDR3 size: 15 residues. The germline CDR1 and CDR2 sequences are MNHEY and SVGAGI. DNA for the CDR3: TGTGCCAGCAGTTACGCGTCGTCCTCTGGAAACACCATATATTTT. Protein: CASSYASSSGNTIYF.

The chain couples TRBV6-5 to TRBJ1-1; a weak D match, TRBD1 (6 bases). Germline V gene data show CDR1 as MNHEY and CDR2 as SVGAGI. CDR3 length: 14 residues. V lost 6 bases and J 5 bases, leaving 16 bases between the germline ends. This CDR3 reads CASSPYGGGTEAFF. DNA of the CDR3: TGTGCCAGCAGCCCGTATGGGGGCGGAACTGAAGCTTTCTTT.